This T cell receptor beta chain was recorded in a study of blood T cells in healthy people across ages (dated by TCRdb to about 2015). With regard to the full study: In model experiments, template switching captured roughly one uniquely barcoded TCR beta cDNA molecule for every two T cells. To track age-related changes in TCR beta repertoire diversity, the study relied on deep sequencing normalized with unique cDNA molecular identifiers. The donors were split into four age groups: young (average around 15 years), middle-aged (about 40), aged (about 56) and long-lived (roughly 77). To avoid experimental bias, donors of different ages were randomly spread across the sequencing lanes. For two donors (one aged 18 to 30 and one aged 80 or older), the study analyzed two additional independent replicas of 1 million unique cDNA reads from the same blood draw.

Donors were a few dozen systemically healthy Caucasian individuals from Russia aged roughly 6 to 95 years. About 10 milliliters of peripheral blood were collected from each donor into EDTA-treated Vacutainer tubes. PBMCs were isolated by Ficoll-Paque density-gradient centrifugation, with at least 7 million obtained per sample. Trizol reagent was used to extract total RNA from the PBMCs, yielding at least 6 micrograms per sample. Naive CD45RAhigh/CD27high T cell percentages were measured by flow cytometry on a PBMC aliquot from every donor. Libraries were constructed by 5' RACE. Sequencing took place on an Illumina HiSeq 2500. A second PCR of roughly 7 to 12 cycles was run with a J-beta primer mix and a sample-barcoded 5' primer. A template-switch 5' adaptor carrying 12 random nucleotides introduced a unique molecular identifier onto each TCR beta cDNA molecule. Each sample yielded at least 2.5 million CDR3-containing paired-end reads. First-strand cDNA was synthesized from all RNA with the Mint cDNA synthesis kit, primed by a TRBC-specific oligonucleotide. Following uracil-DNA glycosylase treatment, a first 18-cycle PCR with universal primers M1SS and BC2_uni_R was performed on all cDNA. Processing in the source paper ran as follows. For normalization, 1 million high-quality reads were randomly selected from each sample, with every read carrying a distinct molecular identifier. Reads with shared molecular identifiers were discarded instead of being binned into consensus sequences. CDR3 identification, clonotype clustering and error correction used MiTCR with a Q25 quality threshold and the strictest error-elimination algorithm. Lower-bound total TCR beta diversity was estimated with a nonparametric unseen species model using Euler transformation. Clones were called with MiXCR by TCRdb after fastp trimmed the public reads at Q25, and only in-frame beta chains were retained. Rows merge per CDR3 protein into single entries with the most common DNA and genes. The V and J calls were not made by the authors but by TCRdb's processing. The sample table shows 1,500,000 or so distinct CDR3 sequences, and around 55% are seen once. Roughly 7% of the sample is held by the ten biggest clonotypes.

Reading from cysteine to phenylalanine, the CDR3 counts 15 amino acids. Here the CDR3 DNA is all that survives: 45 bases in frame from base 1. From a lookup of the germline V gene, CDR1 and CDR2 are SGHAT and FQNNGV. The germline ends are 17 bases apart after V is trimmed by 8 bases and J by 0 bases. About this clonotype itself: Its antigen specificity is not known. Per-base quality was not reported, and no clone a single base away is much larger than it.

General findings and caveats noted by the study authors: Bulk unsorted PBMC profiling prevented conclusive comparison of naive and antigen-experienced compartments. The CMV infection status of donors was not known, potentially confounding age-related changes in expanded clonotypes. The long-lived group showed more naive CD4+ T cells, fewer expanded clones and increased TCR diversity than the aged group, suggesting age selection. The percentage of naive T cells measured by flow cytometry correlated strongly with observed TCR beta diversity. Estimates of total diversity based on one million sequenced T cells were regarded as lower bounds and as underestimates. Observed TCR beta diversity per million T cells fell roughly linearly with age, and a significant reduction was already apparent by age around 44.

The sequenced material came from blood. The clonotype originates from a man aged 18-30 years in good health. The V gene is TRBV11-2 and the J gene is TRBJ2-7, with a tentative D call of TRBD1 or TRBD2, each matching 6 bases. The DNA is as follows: TGTGCCAGCGGGGAGTGGGGGGCGAGCTCCTACGAGCAGTACTTC. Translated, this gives CASGEWGASSYEQYF.